Sequencing of this TCR beta chain was carried out in a study of T cell repertoires in cytomegalovirus infection. Across the whole study: An indication of both CMV infection and matching HLA type came from public TCR beta signatures.

V trimming: 3 bases; J trimming: 12 bases; junction bases outside the gene matches: 6. CDR1 is SGHDN and CDR2 is FVKESK in the germline V gene. This CDR3 has 13 amino acids. Study-level points and caveats: The ex vivo response was dominated by HLA-C-restricted CMV-specific TCR beta clonotypes.

Worth noting for this clonotype: The antigen is unknown.

TCRdb itself ran the reads through MiXCR, one entry per CDR3 protein. There are roughly 230,000 distinct CDR3 sequences in the sample; under 25% occur only once, and 15% to 20% lies in the top ten. This sequence originates from a human donor in good health (CMV status not recorded). Some clones in this sample may be carry-over from other donors' samples. The sequenced sample consisted of CD8+ T cells from PBMCs. J is TRBJ2-1 and V is TRBV14; the match to TRBD2 covers 9 bases. This chain's CDR3 is CASSHLAGEWQFF. The CDR3 DNA reads as TGTGCCAGCAGCCATTTAGCGGGGGAATGGCAGTTCTTC.